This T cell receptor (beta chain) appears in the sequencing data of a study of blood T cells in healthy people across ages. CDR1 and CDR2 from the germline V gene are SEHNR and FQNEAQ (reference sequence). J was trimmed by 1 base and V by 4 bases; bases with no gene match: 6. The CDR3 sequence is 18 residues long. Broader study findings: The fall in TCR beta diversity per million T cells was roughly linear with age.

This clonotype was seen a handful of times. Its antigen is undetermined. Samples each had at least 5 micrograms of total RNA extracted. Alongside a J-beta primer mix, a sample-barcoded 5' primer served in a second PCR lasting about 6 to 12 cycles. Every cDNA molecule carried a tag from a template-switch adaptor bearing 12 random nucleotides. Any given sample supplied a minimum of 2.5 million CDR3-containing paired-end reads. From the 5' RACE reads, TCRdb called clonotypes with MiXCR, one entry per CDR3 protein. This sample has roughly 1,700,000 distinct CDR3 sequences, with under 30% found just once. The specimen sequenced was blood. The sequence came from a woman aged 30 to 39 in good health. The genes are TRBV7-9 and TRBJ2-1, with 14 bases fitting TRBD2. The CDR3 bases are TGTGCCAGCAGCTCTACCGGGACTAGCGGGAGATCCTACAATGAGCAGTTCTTC. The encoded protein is CASSSTGTSGRSYNEQFF.